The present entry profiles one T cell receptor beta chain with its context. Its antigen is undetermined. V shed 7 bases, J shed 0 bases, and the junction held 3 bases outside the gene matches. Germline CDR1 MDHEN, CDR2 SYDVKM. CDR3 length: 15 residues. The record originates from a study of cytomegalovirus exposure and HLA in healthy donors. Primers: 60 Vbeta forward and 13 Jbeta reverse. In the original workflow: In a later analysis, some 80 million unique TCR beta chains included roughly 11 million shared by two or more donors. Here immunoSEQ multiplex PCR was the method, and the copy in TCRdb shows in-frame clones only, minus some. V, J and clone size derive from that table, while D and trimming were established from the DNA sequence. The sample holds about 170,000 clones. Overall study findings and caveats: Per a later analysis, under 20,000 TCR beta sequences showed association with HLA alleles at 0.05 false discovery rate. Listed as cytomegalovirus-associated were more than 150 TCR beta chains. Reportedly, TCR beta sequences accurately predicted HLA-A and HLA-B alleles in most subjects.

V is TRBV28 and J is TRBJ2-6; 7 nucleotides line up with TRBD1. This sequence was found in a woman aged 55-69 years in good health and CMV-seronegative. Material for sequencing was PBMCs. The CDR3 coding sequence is TGTGCCAGCACAGGGGGAAGCTCTGGGGCCAACGTCCTGACTTTC. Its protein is CASTGGSSGANVLTF.